Presented here are 14 T cell receptor beta chains from one specimen sequenced in a study of blood T cell repertoires in COVID-19. TCRdb keeps only in-frame clones here, not all; method: immunoSEQ multiplex PCR. The table includes 250,000 to 300,000 clones, 80% to 85% detected once. The specimen was peripheral blood. Receptors originate from a woman in her sixties or seventies with active or convalescent COVID-19.

V gene TRBV27 combines with J gene TRBJ1-2, with 8 bases aligning to TRBD1. J lost 4 bases, V lost 3 bases, and 4 bases had no gene match. Per the germline V gene, CDR1 is MNHEY and CDR2 is SMNVEV (reference sequence). The CDR3 extends over 14 amino acids. The CDR3 sequence is CASSFRGQGYGYTF. The DNA of the CDR3 is TGTGCCAGCAGTTTCAGGGGGCAGGGCTATGGCTACACCTTC.

V gene TRBV9 combines with J gene TRBJ1-1; D is perhaps TRBD1 (6 bases). Trimming took off 2 bases at V and 3 bases at J, with 11 bases between the two ends. Germline V gives CDR1 SGDLS, CDR2 YYNGEE. CDR3 length equals 14 residues. The CDR3 DNA reads TGTGCCAGCAGCGTGACTCCAGGGGACACTGAAGCTTTCTTT. Protein: CASSVTPGDTEAFF.

The chain has TRBV24-1 and TRBJ2-1; 8 nucleotides agree with TRBD1. V lost 4 bases, J lost 6 bases, and 7 bases stayed unmatched. The CDR3 has 15 amino acids. CDR1 and CDR2 (germline): KGHDR, SFDVKD. CDR3 sequence (DNA): TGTGCCACCAGTGACCGTGGACAGGGCACCAATGAGCAGTTCTTC. Translating gives CATSDRGQGTNEQFF.

The chain has TRBV5-1 and TRBJ2-6; D is unclear. Germline V gene lookup returns CDR1 SGHRS and CDR2 YFSETQ. Trimming removed 3 bases from V and 3 bases from J, with 10 bases in between. The CDR3 extends over 15 amino acids. This CDR3 reads CASSWPLDGANVLTF. The CDR3 nucleotides read TGCGCCAGCAGCTGGCCCCTCGATGGGGCCAACGTCCTGACTTTC.

The chain combines TRBV10-2 with TRBJ2-1; a possible D gene is TRBD2 (6 bases). CDR1 and CDR2 from the germline V gene are WSHSY and SAAADI. This CDR3 region has 13 residues. Trimming stripped 1 base from V and 8 bases from J, with 9 bases between. Written as DNA, the CDR3 is TGCGCCAGCAGTGAGTGGCGGGGAGATGAGCAGTTCTTC. Translating gives CASSEWRGDEQFF.

The gene calls are TRBV3-1 (or the pseudogene TRBV3-2) and TRBJ2-1; D gene ambiguous. The V gene lost 4 bases and the J gene lost 5 bases, with 3 bases spanning the gap. The CDR3 has 11 residues. From germline, CDR1 is LGHDT and CDR2 YNNKEL (reference sequence). The CDR3 nucleotides are TGTGCCAGCAGCCTAAACAATGAGCAGTTCTTC. Amino acid sequence: CASSLNNEQFF.

This clone was counted once. The rearrangement joins TRBV4-1 to TRBJ2-5, with D tentatively TRBD2 (7 bases). V lost 1 base, J lost 2 bases, and 17 bases lay in between. The CDR3 extends over 17 amino acids. Germline V lookup: CDR1 MGHRA, CDR2 YSYEKL. The CDR3 DNA sequence: TGCGCCAGCAGCCAAGGTCCCACGGGGGGCGGTCAAGAGACCCAGTACTTC. Protein sequence: CASSQGPTGGGQETQYF.

This clone was counted between two and nine times. The J gene is TRBJ2-5, the V gene TRBV5-5; 11 bases line up with TRBD2. The length of the CDR3 is 16 residues. J was trimmed by 5 bases and V by 3 bases; bases with no gene match: 9. Germline V lookup: CDR1 SGHKS, CDR2 YYEKEE (reference sequence). CDR3 bases: TGTGCCAGCAGCTGGGGGACTAGCGGCGCTCGGGAGACCCAGTACTTC. It encodes CASSWGTSGARETQYF.

This chain joins TRBV27 and TRBJ1-3; D may be TRBD1 (6 bases). Trimming cost V 2 bases and J 2 bases, with 7 bases left between them. Germline loops: CDR1 MNHEY, CDR2 SMNVEV (reference sequence). The CDR3 has 14 residues. Written as DNA, the CDR3 is TGTGCCAGCAGTTTACAGGGGCCTGGAAACACCATATATTTT. Its translation is CASSLQGPGNTIYF.

This sequence joins TRBV6-5 and TRBJ1-3; TRBD1 aligns across 7 bases. The CDR3 covers 14 residues. Germline CDR1 MNHEY, CDR2 SVGAGI. V was clipped by 11 bases and J by 0 bases; unmatched bases: 7. CDR3: CAGTTGRSGNTIYF. CDR3 in DNA: TGTGCCGGGACGACAGGGCGCTCTGGAAACACCATATATTTT.

This chain uses TRBV30 with TRBJ2-4; D is perhaps TRBD2 (5 bases). The CDR3 runs 14 residues. The V end lost 5 bases, the J end lost 0 bases, and 11 bases lay between the germline ends. Per the germline V gene, CDR1 is GTSNPN and CDR2 is SVGIG (reference sequence). The CDR3 loop reads CAWVGGLAKNIQYF. CDR3 nucleotides: TGTGCCTGGGTCGGAGGCCTAGCCAAAAACATTCAGTACTTC.

V gene TRBV5-6 combines with J gene TRBJ1-2; TRBD1 aligns across 8 bases. The CDR3 consists of 15 residues. The V gene end was trimmed by 4 bases and the J gene end by 8 bases; junction bases not matched to a gene: 13. Germline loops: CDR1 SGHDT, CDR2 YYEEEE. CDR3 sequence (DNA): TGTGCCAGCAGCCCTGTGGGTCAGGGGGCGCGGGGCTACACCTTC. It yields the protein CASSPVGQGARGYTF.

This chain links TRBV2 with TRBJ1-5; D gene ambiguous. The germline V and J ends were trimmed by 6 bases and 0 bases, with 15 bases remaining between them. Germline V gene lookup returns CDR1 SNHLY and CDR2 FYNNEI. The CDR3 is 16 residues long. The CDR3 region has the DNA TGTGCCAGCAGATCCCGGAGGAGTGATAGCAATCAGCCCCAGCATTTT. Amino acid sequence: CASRSRRSDSNQPQHF.

The chain has TRBV5-3 and TRBJ1-2; no firm D call. TRBV5-3 counts as an open reading frame of uncertain function. This CDR3 region has 15 residues. The V end was cut by 0 bases, the J end by 0 bases, with 9 bases between. This CDR3 reads CARSLASRANYGYTF. The CDR3 DNA is TGTGCCAGAAGCTTGGCCTCTAGAGCTAACTATGGCTACACCTTC.